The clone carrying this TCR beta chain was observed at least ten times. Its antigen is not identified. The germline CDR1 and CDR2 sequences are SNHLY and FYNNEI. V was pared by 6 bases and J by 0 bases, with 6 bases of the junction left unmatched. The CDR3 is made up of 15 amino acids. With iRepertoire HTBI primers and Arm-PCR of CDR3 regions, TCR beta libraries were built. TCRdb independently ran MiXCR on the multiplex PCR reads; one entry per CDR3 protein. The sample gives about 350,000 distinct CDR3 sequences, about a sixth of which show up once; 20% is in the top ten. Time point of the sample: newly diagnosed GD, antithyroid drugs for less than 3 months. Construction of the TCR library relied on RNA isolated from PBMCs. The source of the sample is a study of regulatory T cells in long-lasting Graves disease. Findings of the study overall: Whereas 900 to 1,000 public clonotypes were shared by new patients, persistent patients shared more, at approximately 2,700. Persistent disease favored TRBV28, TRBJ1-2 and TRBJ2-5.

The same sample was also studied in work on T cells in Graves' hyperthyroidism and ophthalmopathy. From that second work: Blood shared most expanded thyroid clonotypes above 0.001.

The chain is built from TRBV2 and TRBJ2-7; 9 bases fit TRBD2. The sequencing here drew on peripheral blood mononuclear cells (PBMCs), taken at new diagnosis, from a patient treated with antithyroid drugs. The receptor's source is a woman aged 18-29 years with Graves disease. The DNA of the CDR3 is TGTGCCAGCAGACTTAGCGGGGGCCCCTCCTACGAGCAGTACTTC. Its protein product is CASRLSGGPSYEQYF.